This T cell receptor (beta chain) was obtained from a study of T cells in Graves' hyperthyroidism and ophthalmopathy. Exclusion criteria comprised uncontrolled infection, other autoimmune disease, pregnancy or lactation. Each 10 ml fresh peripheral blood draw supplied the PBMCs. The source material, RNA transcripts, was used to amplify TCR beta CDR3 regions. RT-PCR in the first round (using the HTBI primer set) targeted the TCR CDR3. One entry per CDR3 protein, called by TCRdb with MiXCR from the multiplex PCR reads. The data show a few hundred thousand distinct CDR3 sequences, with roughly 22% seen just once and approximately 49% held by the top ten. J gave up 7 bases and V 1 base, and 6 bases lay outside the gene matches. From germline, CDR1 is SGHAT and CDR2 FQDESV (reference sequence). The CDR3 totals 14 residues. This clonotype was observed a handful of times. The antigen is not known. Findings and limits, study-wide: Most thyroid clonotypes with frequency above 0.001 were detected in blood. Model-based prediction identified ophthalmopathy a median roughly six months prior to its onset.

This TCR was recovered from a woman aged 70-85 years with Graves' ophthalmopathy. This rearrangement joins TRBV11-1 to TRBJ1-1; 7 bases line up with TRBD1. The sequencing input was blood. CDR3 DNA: TGTGCCAGCAGCTTAGTACGTACAGGGGATGAAGCTTTCTTT. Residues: CASSLVRTGDEAFF.